This T cell receptor beta chain was documented in a study of beta chain features in type 1 diabetes. Study-level points and caveats: Within each of all four CD4+ subsets, Type 1 diabetes patients had TCRB CDR3s that were moderately but significantly shorter.

Germline loops: CDR1 SGHNT, CDR2 YENEEA. The V gene lost 1 base and the J gene lost 4 bases, with 8 bases spanning the gap. The CDR3 loop spans 13 amino acids. Reverse transcription of all isolated RNA meant that expressed TCRB transcripts were sequenced. The assay was immunoSEQ multiplex PCR, and TCRdb's table has in-frame clones only and misses some. The sample holds roughly 150,000 clones, around 8.5% seen once. The collection from each donor was one heparinised blood draw averaging roughly 110 mL. On this clone itself: Antigen: not known.

This sequence was found in a man between 18 and 29 years old in good health. The rearrangement uses TRBV11-3 and TRBJ2-7, with D unclear. The sequencing input was central memory CD4+ T cells from blood. The CDR3 DNA reads TGTGCCAGCAGCTTAGGGGCCTCGTACGAGCAGTACTTC. This gives the protein CASSLGASYEQYF.